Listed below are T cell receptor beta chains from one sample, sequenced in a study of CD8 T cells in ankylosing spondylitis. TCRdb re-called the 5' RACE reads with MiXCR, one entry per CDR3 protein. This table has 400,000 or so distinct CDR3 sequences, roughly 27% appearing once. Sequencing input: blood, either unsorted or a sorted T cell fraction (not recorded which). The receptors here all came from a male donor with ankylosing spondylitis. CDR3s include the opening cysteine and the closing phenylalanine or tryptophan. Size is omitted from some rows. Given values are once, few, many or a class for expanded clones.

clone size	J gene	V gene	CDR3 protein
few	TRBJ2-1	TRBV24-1	CATSAREEQFF
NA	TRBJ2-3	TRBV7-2	CASSTRTSGSRDTQYF
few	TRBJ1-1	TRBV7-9	CASSSQGKNTEAFF
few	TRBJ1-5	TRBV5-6	CASSPTRGVGSNQPQHF
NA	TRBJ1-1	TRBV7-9	CASSLGSWTEAFF
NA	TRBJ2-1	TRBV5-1	CASSQIGLAYNEQFF
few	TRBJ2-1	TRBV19	CASSIANRLRNEQFF
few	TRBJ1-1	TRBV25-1	CASSEFPGGTEAFF
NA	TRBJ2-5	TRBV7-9	CASSLSRVGQETQYF
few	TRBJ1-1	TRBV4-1	CASSHTDPGRSWAFF
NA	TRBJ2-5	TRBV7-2	CASSLSRDKKRETQYF
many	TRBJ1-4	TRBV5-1	CASSPTTDSYEKLFF
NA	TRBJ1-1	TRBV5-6	CASSPGPVGTEAFF
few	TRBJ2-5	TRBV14	CASSQDPPETQYF
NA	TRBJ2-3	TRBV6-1	CASSPKTGSGTEDTQYF
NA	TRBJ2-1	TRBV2	CASSVVNREQFF
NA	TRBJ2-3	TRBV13	CASSAYTDTQYF
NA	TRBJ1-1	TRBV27	CASSLSRHTEAFF
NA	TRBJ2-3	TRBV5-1	CASSWTGTGMVDTQYF
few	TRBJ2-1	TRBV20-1	CSARPSGRAKSYNEQFF
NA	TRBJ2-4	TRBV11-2	CASSSTVTSGSGVTKNIQYF
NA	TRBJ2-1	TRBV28	CASSSLGGGASYNEQFF
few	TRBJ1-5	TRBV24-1	CAVSRGNQPQHF
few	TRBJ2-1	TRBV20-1	CSARDGQDYNEQFF
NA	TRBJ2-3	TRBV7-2	CASSLWGLAGATQYF
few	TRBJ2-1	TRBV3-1	CASSLKPGLGSYNEQFF
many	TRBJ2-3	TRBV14	CASSQRLAGVATQYF
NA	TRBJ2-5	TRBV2	CASSEWQEGTQYF
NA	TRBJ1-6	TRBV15	CATSRDASHNSPLHF
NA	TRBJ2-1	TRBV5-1	CASSRGGVDNEQFF
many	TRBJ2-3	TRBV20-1	CSARDRSGSSDTQYF
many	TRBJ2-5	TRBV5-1	CASSLGRGDNQETQYF
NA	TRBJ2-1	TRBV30	CAWSVRSGEQFF
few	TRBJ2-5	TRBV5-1	CASSLGGRRETQYF
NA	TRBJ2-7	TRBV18	CASSLLDGGTYEQYF
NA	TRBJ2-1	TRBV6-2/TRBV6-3	CASSTAGGHQNEQFF
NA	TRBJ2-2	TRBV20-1	CSASGTGFSVTGELFF